This T cell receptor (beta chain) was captured by sequencing in a study of blood T cell repertoires in COVID-19. The participants were between about 18 and 90 years old and came from 24 US areas. Participants' own reports of clinical history determined their cohort assignment. Before being deemed recovered, Cohort 3 donors had two negative PCRs, clearance, or symptom resolution. This clone was seen more than once but under ten times. The CDR3 covers 13 residues. V was pared by 3 bases and J by 7 bases, with 9 bases between. In germline, CDR1 is MNHEY, CDR2 SMNVEV (reference sequence). Assay: immunoSEQ multiplex PCR; the TCRdb copy retains only in-frame clones and omits some. The sample lists hundreds of thousands of clones, 85% to 90% occurring once.

The TCR comes from a man between 40 and 49 years old who had recovered from COVID-19. The J gene is TRBJ2-2, the V gene TRBV27; no reliable D call. The sample was PBMCs or T cells enriched from blood (not recorded which). The CDR3 DNA reads as TGTGCCAGCAGTTTCACGGTTGACGGGGAGCTGTTTTTT. This sequence encodes CASSFTVDGELFF.